These 24 T cell receptor beta chains were all obtained from the same sample, sequenced in a study of blood T cell repertoires in COVID-19. TCRdb's table, derived via immunoSEQ multiplex PCR, lists solely in-frame clones and lacks some. The table records 150,000 to 200,000 clones, around 87% of them present only once. Sequences were obtained from peripheral blood. The receptors were sampled from a woman at least 80 years old in a cohort sampled during active or convalescent COVID-19.

V gene TRBV7-2 combines with J gene TRBJ1-2, with a possible D match to TRBD1 (5 bases). The CDR3 runs to 14 residues. CDR1 is SGHTA and CDR2 is FQGNSA in the germline V gene. V was cut by 5 bases and J by 5 bases, with 15 bases left in between. The CDR3 protein is CASSPNRGVYGYTF. In DNA, the CDR3 is TGTGCCAGCAGCCCTAATCGGGGGGTTTATGGCTACACCTTC.

This chain links TRBV18 with TRBJ1-2; 10 bases match TRBD1. Germline trimming cut 3 bases from V and 8 bases from J; bases unmatched to any gene: 9. Germline CDR1 and CDR2: KGHSH and LQKENI. This CDR3 is built from 15 residues. As DNA, the CDR3 is TGTGCCAGCTCACCCGGAGACAGGGGGCGAGGAGGCTACACCTTC. Translated: CASSPGDRGRGGYTF.

This chain uses TRBV24-1 with TRBJ2-7; maybe TRBD1 (5 bases). The ends were cut back, 7 bases at V and 2 bases at J, with 14 bases in the middle. The CDR3 contains 14 residues. Per the germline V gene, CDR1 is KGHDR and CDR2 is SFDVKD. In DNA, the CDR3 is TGTGCCACCAGAGCAGTTGACAGACCCTACGAGCAGTACGTC. It encodes CATRAVDRPYEQYV.

Only a few counts were recorded for this clone. CDR3 sequence (DNA): TGTGCCAGTAGTATAACCGGGACAGAACATAATTCACCCCTCCACTTT. It yields the protein CASSITGTEHNSPLHF. The genes are TRBV19 and TRBJ1-6, with 7 bases lining up with TRBD1. This CDR3 spans 16 amino acids. The V segment lost 2 bases and the J segment 5 bases; nucleotides outside the gene matches: 6. Germline CDR1 and CDR2: LNHDA and SQIVND (reference sequence).

The gene calls are TRBV5-1 and TRBJ2-4; 7 bases align to TRBD1. The germline V gene has CDR1 SGHRS and CDR2 YFSETQ. There are 14 residues in the CDR3. With V trimmed by 4 bases and J by 6 bases, 7 bases remained unmatched. The CDR3 DNA is TGCGCCAGCAGCCCGGTACAGGGGTTAAACATTCAGTACTTC. Its protein product is CASSPVQGLNIQYF.

The chain recombines TRBV13 with TRBJ2-1; TRBD1 agrees at 9 bases. Trimming removed 6 bases from V and 2 bases from J; junction bases left unmatched: 11. This CDR3 spans 17 amino acids. The germline CDR1 and CDR2 sequences are PRHDT and FYEKMQ (reference sequence). The CDR3 region is CASSYLLGQGAYNEQFF. The CDR3 DNA sequence: TGTGCCAGCAGTTATTTACTGGGACAGGGTGCCTACAATGAGCAGTTCTTC. The full variable domain, completed using reference TRBV13 and TRBJ2-1, is AAGVIQSPRHLIKEKRETATLKCYPIPRHDTVYWYQQGPGQDPQFLISFYEKMQSDKGSIPDRFSAQQFSDYHSELNMSSLELGDSALYFCASSYLLGQGAYNEQFFGPGTRLTVL.

This clone occurred a few times. V and J are TRBV27 and TRBJ2-1, with D perhaps TRBD2 (7 bases). The V gene lost 6 bases and the J gene lost 3 bases, with 15 bases spanning the gap. The CDR3 extends over 15 amino acids. Germline V gene data show CDR1 as MNHEY and CDR2 as SMNVEV (reference sequence). The CDR3 DNA reads as TGTGCCAGCAGCACAGGGAGGGATAACTACAATGAGCAGTTCTTC. Amino acids: CASSTGRDNYNEQFF.

This rearrangement joins TRBV30 to TRBJ2-5, with D tentatively TRBD1 (5 bases). CDR3 length: 13 amino acids. Germline V gene lookup returns CDR1 GTSNPN and CDR2 SVGIG (reference sequence). V lost 2 bases, J lost 5 bases, and 12 bases lay in between. The CDR3 coding sequence is TGTGCCTGGAGTAGCAGGGTGCGGGAGACCCAGTACTTC. Translated, it gives CAWSSRVRETQYF.

The chain has TRBV5-4 and TRBJ1-1; a weak D match, TRBD1 (5 bases). Germline-derived CDR1 and CDR2 are SGHNT and YYREEE (reference sequence). Deletions cut 4 bases from V and 4 bases from J, with 11 bases between. CDR3 size: 13 residues. DNA for the CDR3: TGTGCCAGCAGCGGAAGGGGCGGCACTGAAGCTTTCTTT. Its protein is CASSGRGGTEAFF.

The J gene is TRBJ2-2, the V gene TRBV7-9; TRBD1 matches 7 bases. The CDR3 extends over 16 amino acids. Germline V gene data show CDR1 as SEHNR and CDR2 as FQNEAQ (reference sequence). V lost 1 base, J lost 5 bases, and 7 bases stayed unmatched. The CDR3 DNA reads as TGTGCCAGCAGCTTAGGTGGCAGGGGGAGAACCGGGGAGCTGTTTTTT. The encoded protein is CASSLGGRGRTGELFF.

The chain is built from TRBV2 and TRBJ2-3; 9 nucleotides match TRBD2. The germline gives CDR1 SNHLY, CDR2 FYNNEI. CDR3 length: 16 amino acids. The V segment lost 4 bases and the J segment 4 bases; nucleotides outside the gene matches: 9. This chain's CDR3 is CASSAVASGTADTQYF. The CDR3 DNA follows: TGTGCCAGCAGTGCGGTGGCTAGCGGGACGGCAGATACGCAGTATTTT.

In this sample, this clone turned up a few times. V usage is TRBV28 and J usage is TRBJ1-2, with D uncertain. Trimming left V 2 bases short and J 0 bases short, with 10 bases between. This CDR3 is 15 amino acids long. Per the germline V gene, CDR1 is MDHEN and CDR2 is SYDVKM. CDR3 bases: TGTGCCAGCAGTTTAAGCGAGACTACTAACTATGGCTACACCTTC. As protein: CASSLSETTNYGYTF.

The chain carries TRBV28 and TRBJ1-2; TRBD1 agrees at 8 bases. From germline, CDR1 is MDHEN and CDR2 SYDVKM. V was clipped by 6 bases and J by 8 bases; unmatched bases: 11. CDR3 size: 14 residues. The CDR3 nucleotides read TGTGCCAGCAGGAGGCAGGGGGCCATGGGAGGCTACACCTTC. It codes for CASRRQGAMGGYTF.

The chain joins TRBV24-1 to TRBJ2-2; TRBD1 aligns across 9 bases. Germline trimming cut 4 bases from V and 6 bases from J; bases unmatched to any gene: 5. The V gene's germline CDR1 is KGHDR and CDR2 SFDVKD. This CDR3 has 15 residues. The CDR3 sequence is CATSEGGQGPGELFF. The CDR3 nucleotides are TGTGCCACCAGTGAGGGGGGACAGGGTCCCGGGGAGCTGTTTTTT.

This sequence joins TRBV7-2 and TRBJ2-5, with D possibly matching TRBD1 (5 bases). This CDR3 has 15 residues. The ends were cut back, 1 base at V and 2 bases at J, with 11 bases in the middle. CDR1 is SGHTA and CDR2 is FQGNSA in the germline V gene. As DNA, the CDR3 is TGTGCCAGCAGCTTAGATGCAGGGAAACAAGAGACCCAGTACTTC. Protein: CASSLDAGKQETQYF.

The chain employs TRBV5-1 and TRBJ2-7; TRBD2 matches at 8 bases. Germline CDR1 is SGHRS and CDR2 is YFSETQ. V shed 0 bases, J shed 2 bases, and the junction held 7 bases outside the gene matches. This CDR3 is built from 16 residues. This CDR3 reads CASSLGGGGHTYEQYF. The CDR3, as DNA: TGCGCCAGCAGCTTGGGTGGCGGGGGGCACACCTACGAGCAGTACTTC.

The chain is built from TRBV2 and TRBJ2-3, with 7 bases fitting TRBD2. The V and J ends lost 7 bases and 6 bases, in that order; junction bases with no gene match: 10. The CDR3 is made up of 14 amino acids. Germline assignment: CDR1 SNHLY and CDR2 FYNNEI. The CDR3 nucleotides are TGTGCCAGCAATTCTGTGCGGGGGACGGATACGCAGTATTTT. Translation gives CASNSVRGTDTQYF. The full variable domain, completed using reference TRBV2 and TRBJ2-3, is EPEVTQTPSHQVTQMGQEVILRCVPISNHLYFYWYRQILGQKVEFLVSFYNNEISEKSEIFDDQFSVERPDGSNFTLKIRSTKLEDSAMYFCASNSVRGTDTQYFGPGTRLTVL.

The chain recombines TRBV4-3 with TRBJ1-1; a possible D gene is TRBD1 (5 bases). The length of the CDR3 is 14 residues. V dropped 1 base and J dropped 5 bases, with 11 bases sitting between them. Germline assignment: CDR1 LGHNA and CDR2 YSLEER. This CDR3 is CASSQARGLTEAFF. CDR3 nucleotide sequence: TGCGCCAGCAGCCAAGCAAGGGGTCTTACTGAAGCTTTCTTT.

This chain uses TRBV7-9 with TRBJ1-2; 9 bases fit TRBD1. The CDR3 is 13 amino acids. J gave up 8 bases and V 4 bases, and 5 bases lay outside the gene matches. CDR1 SEHNR and CDR2 FQNEAQ come from the germline V gene (reference sequence). CDR3 coding DNA: TGTGCCAGCAGCTCAGGGACAGGGAGAGGCTACACCTTC. Translated, it gives CASSSGTGRGYTF.

The rearrangement links TRBV4-1 to TRBJ2-2, with TRBD2 matching 7 bases. CDR3 length: 16 amino acids. Unmatched junction bases numbered 1, after V lost 0 bases and J lost 0 bases. Looked up from germline, CDR1 is MGHRA and CDR2 is YSYEKL. This CDR3 reads CASSQDSGPNTGELFF. DNA for the CDR3: TGCGCCAGCAGCCAAGATAGCGGGCCGAACACCGGGGAGCTGTTTTTT.

The chain has TRBV14 and TRBJ2-1; 11 bases fit TRBD2. V lost 4 bases to trimming and J lost 3 bases; unmatched junction nucleotides: 8. Germline-derived CDR1 and CDR2 are SGHDN and FVKESK. The CDR3 has 17 residues. CDR3 protein: CASSLKPGLADYNEQFF. The CDR3 coding sequence is TGTGCCAGCAGCCTTAAACCGGGACTAGCGGACTACAATGAGCAGTTCTTC.

The V and J genes are TRBV9 and TRBJ2-7, with 9 bases matching TRBD1. This CDR3 has 15 residues. The germline V gene has CDR1 SGDLS and CDR2 YYNGEE. Unmatched junction bases numbered 11, after V lost 1 base and J lost 9 bases. CDR3 coding DNA: TGTGCCAGCAGCGTAACGGACAGGGGAGGCCTAGGGCAGTACTTC. This encodes CASSVTDRGGLGQYF.

V and J are TRBV10-1 and TRBJ2-3; 8 bases align to TRBD2. The CDR3 extends over 14 amino acids. Germline CDR1 and CDR2: WNHNN and SYGVQD (reference sequence). Trimming removed 6 bases from V and 6 bases from J; junction bases left unmatched: 8. The CDR3 sequence is CASSERGSLDTQYF. Written as DNA, the CDR3 is TGCGCCAGCAGCGAGCGGGGGTCTCTGGATACGCAGTATTTT.

The CDR3 DNA reads as TGCGCCAGCAGCCCGGGACAGGGGTCTAACTATGGCTACACCTTC. It encodes CASSPGQGSNYGYTF. The chain employs TRBV4-1 and TRBJ1-2, with 10 bases lining up with TRBD1. In germline, CDR1 is MGHRA, CDR2 YSYEKL. The V gene end was trimmed by 4 bases and the J gene end by 0 bases; junction bases not matched to a gene: 2. This CDR3 is built from 15 residues.